A single sample is the source of the 18 T cell receptor beta chains below, sequenced in a study of T-cell reconstitution after alpha-beta-depleted transplantation in children. As it was prepared, the TCRbeta library received unique molecular identifiers. Each CDR3 protein gets one entry after TCRdb re-called the PCR reads with MiXCR. There are 450,000 to 600,000 distinct CDR3 sequences in the sample; 10% to 15% occur only once, and around 2.2% lies in the top ten. Sequencing was performed on PBMCs, mostly from graft donor cells, taken 360 days after TCRalphabeta/CD19-depleted stem cell transplant. The receptor set was obtained from a male patient between 10 and 17 years old who had a stem cell transplant for acute myeloid leukemia, so the T cells may come from the graft donor.

This rearrangement joins TRBV12-3 or TRBV12-4 to TRBJ2-2; possible D gene TRBD2, 6 bases. The CDR3 has 16 amino acids. The ends were cut back, 1 base at V and 3 bases at J, with 12 bases in the middle. CDR3 region: CASSLVSGVDTGELFF. The CDR3 DNA follows: TGTGCCAGCAGTTTAGTCTCGGGGGTCGACACCGGGGAGCTGTTTTTT.

This clonotype has only a few counts. V and J are TRBV4-3 and TRBJ2-4; D not certain. With 1 base removed from V and 0 bases from J, the gap between germline ends came to 13 bases. Germline CDR1 and CDR2: LGHNA and YSLEER. CDR3 length equals 17 residues. The CDR3 DNA follows: TGCGCCAGCAGCCAAGGTCTGCTTGCGCTAGCCAAAAACATTCAGTACTTC. Translated, it gives CASSQGLLALAKNIQYF.

CDR3 coding DNA: TGCAGTGCACCGAGTAGCGCAACGCGGGGCAATGAGCAGTTCTTC. Translated, it gives CSAPSSATRGNEQFF. This rearrangement joins TRBV20-1 to TRBJ2-1; TRBD2 is a possible D gene (6 bases). The germline V gene has CDR1 DFQATT and CDR2 SNEGSKA (reference sequence). V was trimmed by 6 bases and J by 6 bases, leaving 21 bases between them. This CDR3 comprises 15 residues.

The CDR3 region has the DNA TGTGCCAGCAGCAAAGACGACAGGGAAATAGAAACTTTCTTT. Amino acid sequence: CASSKDDREIETFF. The chain is built from TRBV21-1 and TRBJ1-1; no check of the table's D call, TRBD1, against the DNA was made. TRBV21-1 corresponds to a pseudogene. The CDR3 loop spans 14 amino acids.

This chain joins TRBV28 and TRBJ2-7; D possibly corresponds to TRBD1 (6 bases). CDR1 is MDHEN, CDR2 SYDVKM, per germline. The CDR3 totals 14 residues. V lost 8 bases and J lost 3, with 17 bases in between. The CDR3 sequence: CASLEGRGHYEQYF. The CDR3 coding sequence is TGTGCCAGCCTTGAGGGCAGGGGCCACTACGAGCAGTACTTC. Filled out from reference TRBV28 and TRBJ2-7, the complete variable domain reads DVKVTQSSRYLVKRTGEKVFLECVQDMDHENMFWYRQDPGLGLRLIYFSYDVKMKEKGDIPEGYSVSREKKERFSLILESASTNQTSMYLCASLEGRGHYEQYFGPGTRLTVT.

J is TRBJ2-7 and V is TRBV6-1, with TRBD1 matching over 9 bases. CDR3 length: 14 residues. Germline V gene lookup returns CDR1 MNHNS and CDR2 SASEGT. Unmatched junction bases numbered 11, after V lost 10 bases and J lost 4 bases. CDR3 loop: CATWDRVGPYEQYF. DNA for the CDR3: TGTGCCACCTGGGACAGGGTCGGTCCATACGAGCAGTACTTC.

The chain is built from TRBV5-1 and TRBJ2-7; no firm D call. Germline CDR1 SGHRS, CDR2 YFSETQ. There are 16 residues in the CDR3. V lost 0 bases and J lost 3, with 16 bases in between. The CDR3 is CASSLASSTDLYEQYF. CDR3 nucleotide sequence: TGCGCCAGCAGCTTGGCCTCGTCGACGGATCTCTACGAGCAGTACTTC.

This clonotype was picked up a small number of times. The chain recombines TRBV12-3 or TRBV12-4 with TRBJ1-3; D gene uncertain. Between the trimmed V and J ends, which lost 3 bases and 0 bases, there was a span of 9 bases. This CDR3 is built from 15 residues. The CDR3 protein is CASSLTRSSGNTIYF. CDR3 nucleotides: TGTGCCAGCAGTTTGACACGGAGCTCTGGAAACACCATATATTTT.

This clonotype was recorded a few times. The chain uses TRBV28 and TRBJ2-3; 7 nucleotides agree with TRBD1. Trimming took 3 bases from V and 4 from J; bases not matched to a gene: 4. The CDR3 covers 14 residues. Germline V CDR1 and CDR2: MDHEN, SYDVKM. The CDR3, as DNA: TGTGCCAGCAGTTTCCGGGACAGATCAGATACGCAGTATTTT. Translated, it gives CASSFRDRSDTQYF.

The chain recombines TRBV3-1 with TRBJ2-1; no clear D. Germline loops: CDR1 LGHDT, CDR2 YNNKEL (reference sequence). V dropped 11 bases and J dropped 5 bases, with 28 bases sitting between them. The CDR3 has 17 residues. The CDR3 sequence: CASTKPGLVKDDNEQFF. The CDR3 DNA reads as TGTGCCTCCACCAAGCCGGGCCTCGTGAAAGATGACAATGAGCAGTTCTTC.

This clonotype turned up a few times. This rearrangement joins TRBV28 to TRBJ2-4; TRBD2 agrees at 7 bases. Trimming took 5 bases from V and 0 from J; bases not matched to a gene: 4. Germline V gene data show CDR1 as MDHEN and CDR2 as SYDVKM. The CDR3 loop spans 15 amino acids. The CDR3 spells CASSRLAAAKNIQYF. DNA of the CDR3: TGTGCCAGCAGTCGACTAGCTGCAGCCAAAAACATTCAGTACTTC.

This clonotype was observed a few times. This chain joins TRBV12-3 or TRBV12-4 and TRBJ2-2, with TRBD2 matching 8 bases. Germline trimming cut 6 bases from V and 0 bases from J; bases unmatched to any gene: 3. This CDR3 contains 15 residues. The DNA of the CDR3 is TGTGCCAGCAGAGCGGGAGTTACGAACACCGGGGAGCTGTTTTTT. Translating gives CASRAGVTNTGELFF.

This clonotype was observed at least ten times. The V gene is TRBV15, the J gene TRBJ2-1; unclear D gene. CDR1 and CDR2 from the germline V gene are LNHNV and YYDKDF (reference sequence). The CDR3 length is 13 residues. Trimming removed 0 bases at V and 8 bases at J, with 8 bases between. The CDR3 coding sequence is TGTGCCACCAGCAGAGAATTAGTTCATGAGCAGTTCTTC. Protein sequence: CATSRELVHEQFF.

Ten or more counts support this clonotype. The CDR3 DNA follows: TGTGCCAGCAGCCCTCAAGAGACCCAGTACTTC. Translated: CASSPQETQYF. J is TRBJ2-5 and V is TRBV18; D unresolved. The V gene's germline CDR1 is KGHSH and CDR2 LQKENI. The germline V and J ends were trimmed by 8 bases and 2 bases, with 6 bases remaining between them. This CDR3 has 11 residues.

This clonotype has at least ten counts. The chain combines TRBV3-1 with TRBJ1-5; D may be TRBD1 (5 bases). In germline, CDR1 is LGHDT, CDR2 YNNKEL (reference sequence). The CDR3 loop spans 14 amino acids. The V gene lost 4 bases and the J gene lost 3 bases, with 10 bases spanning the gap. The DNA for the CDR3 is TGTGCCAGCAGCCCCGGGACCGCCAATCAGCCCCAGCATTTT. This sequence encodes CASSPGTANQPQHF.

This clonotype was seen a few times. V usage is TRBV7-3 and J usage is TRBJ2-1; a weak D match, TRBD2 (6 bases). The V end lost 4 bases, the J end lost 7 bases, and 14 bases lay between the germline ends. The CDR3 totals 14 residues. CDR1 is SGHTA, CDR2 FQGTGA, per germline. CDR3 region: CASSSWGGENEQFF. The CDR3 nucleotides are TGTGCCAGCAGCTCATGGGGAGGTGAGAATGAGCAGTTCTTC.

This clonotype was picked up a small number of times. J is TRBJ2-1 and V is TRBV20-1, with 10 positions matching TRBD2. Germline-derived CDR1 and CDR2 are DFQATT and SNEGSKA (reference sequence). The CDR3 has 15 residues. With 4 bases clipped from V and 6 bases from J, the junction kept 9 bases outside the gene matches. The CDR3 DNA reads as TGCAGTGCTACGGACCTAGCGGGAGTCGGCAATGAGCAGTTCTTC. Protein: CSATDLAGVGNEQFF.

This clonotype was recorded only once. The rearrangement uses TRBV3-1 and TRBJ2-3; D is unclear. The germline gives CDR1 LGHDT, CDR2 YNNKEL (reference sequence). The CDR3 has 16 residues. V lost 5 bases, J lost 2 bases, and 17 bases lay in between. The CDR3 coding sequence is TGTGCCAGCAGCAAGACTTCTCCTTCCTACACAGATACGCAGTATTTT. Residues: CASSKTSPSYTDTQYF.